The 2 T cell receptor beta chains below come from one sample, sequenced in a study of blood T cell repertoires in COVID-19. TCRdb keeps only in-frame clones here, not all; method: immunoSEQ multiplex PCR. The top ten clones hold 2.2% of a sample with hundreds of thousands of clones, about 90% of them seen once. The source material was peripheral blood. All receptors come from a woman aged 45 to 65 who had recovered from COVID-19.

V gene TRBV18 combines with J gene TRBJ1-1, with 8 bases fitting TRBD1. Germline V gene data show CDR1 as KGHSH and CDR2 as LQKENI. V gave up 2 bases and J gave up 11 bases; unmatched junction bases: 7. CDR3 length: 13 amino acids. CDR3 sequence reads: CASSPMTGEEAFF. The CDR3 DNA follows: TGTGCCAGCTCACCAATGACAGGGGAGGAGGCTTTCTTT.

The V call is TRBV5-6, the J call TRBJ2-3; D gene ambiguous. The CDR3 has 15 residues. Germline V CDR1 and CDR2: SGHDT, YYEEEE. V was clipped by 4 bases and J by 2 bases, with 14 bases between them. CDR3 DNA sequence: TGTGCCAGCAGCCCTGGTTCAGTATACACAGATACGCAGTATTTT. Translation gives CASSPGSVYTDTQYF.